These 20 T cell receptor beta chains originate from one sample sequenced in a study of blood T cell repertoires in COVID-19. Profiling relied on immunoSEQ multiplex PCR, and the TCRdb table lists in-frame clones only, not all of them. The sample yields 150,000 or so clones, about 79% seen once. The sample was peripheral blood. The receptors shown here come from a woman older than 75 with acute or convalescent COVID-19.

The V call is TRBV3-1 (or the pseudogene TRBV3-2), the J call TRBJ2-5; D remains ambiguous. V lost 4 bases and J lost 1, with 4 bases in between. The CDR3 runs 12 residues. The germline V gene encodes CDR1 LGHDT and CDR2 YNNKEL (reference sequence). Here the CDR3 reads CASSLLQETQYF. The CDR3 region has the DNA TGTGCCAGCAGCCTCCTCCAAGAGACCCAGTACTTC.

The V and J genes are TRBV27 and TRBJ2-2; 8 bases agree with TRBD1. The CDR3 consists of 14 residues. Looked up from germline, CDR1 is MNHEY and CDR2 is SMNVEV (reference sequence). V was clipped by 10 bases and J by 5 bases; unmatched bases: 9. The CDR3 reads CATVDRGGTGELFF. Here the CDR3 DNA reads TGTGCCACCGTTGACAGGGGTGGTACCGGGGAGCTGTTTTTT.

The chain has TRBV10-3 and TRBJ2-1, with D perhaps TRBD2 (6 bases). Trimming stripped 6 bases from V and 8 bases from J, with 14 bases between. The CDR3 length is 13 residues. CDR1 and CDR2 (germline): ENHRY, SYGVKD. CDR3 sequence reads: CAISAGLSDEQFF. The CDR3 DNA reads as TGTGCCATCAGCGCGGGACTGAGCGATGAGCAGTTCTTC.

The chain is built from TRBV3-1 (or the pseudogene TRBV3-2) and TRBJ1-2, with 7 bases matching TRBD1. Germline CDR1 reads LGHDT; CDR2 reads YNNKEL (reference sequence). CDR3 length equals 13 residues. V shed 4 bases, J shed 9 bases, and the junction held 8 bases outside the gene matches. CDR3 in amino acids: CASSRQGEGRYTF. CDR3 coding DNA: TGTGCCAGCAGCCGCCAGGGGGAAGGTCGCTACACCTTC.

This chain joins TRBV6-5 and TRBJ1-1, with 8 bases fitting TRBD1. Trimming took 6 bases from V and 9 from J; bases not matched to a gene: 9. CDR3 length: 13 amino acids. CDR1 is MNHEY and CDR2 is SVGAGI in the germline V gene. This CDR3 reads CASRPTDREKAFF. CDR3 sequence (DNA): TGTGCCAGCAGACCTACGGACAGGGAGAAAGCTTTCTTT.

The chain links TRBV30 to TRBJ1-6; no firm D call. V gave up 1 base and J gave up 5 bases, with 6 bases separating them. This CDR3 comprises 13 residues. Germline V gene data show CDR1 as GTSNPN and CDR2 as SVGIG (reference sequence). For the CDR3, the DNA is TGTGCCTGGAGTGGGCAGAATAATTCACCCCTCCACTTT. Its translation is CAWSGQNNSPLHF.

This clone has just a few counts. The chain employs TRBV3-1 (or the pseudogene TRBV3-2) and TRBJ1-1; no reliable D call. Germline V lookup: CDR1 LGHDT, CDR2 YNNKEL (reference sequence). Trimming cost V 4 bases and J 4 bases, with 10 bases left between them. This CDR3 has 13 amino acids. This CDR3 is CASSLGWSTEAFF. The CDR3 DNA sequence: TGTGCCAGCAGCCTCGGGTGGTCCACTGAAGCTTTCTTT.

V is TRBV6-1 and J is TRBJ1-2; D is ambiguous. Deletions cut 2 bases from V and 10 bases from J, with 17 bases between. CDR1 and CDR2 from the germline V gene are MNHNS and SASEGT. CDR3 size: 14 residues. The CDR3 sequence: CASSELRAASYYTF. CDR3 nucleotides: TGTGCCAGCAGTGAATTGAGGGCAGCAAGTTACTACACCTTC.

The chain links TRBV6-2 or TRBV6-3 to TRBJ2-3; 10 positions agree with TRBD2. The CDR3 is 18 residues long. Germline V gene sequence: CDR1 MNHEY, CDR2 SVGEGT. The V and J ends lost 0 bases and 2 bases, in that order; junction bases with no gene match: 8. CDR3 DNA: TGTGCCAGCAGTTACTCGAATCTAGCGGGGGAGTTCACAGATACGCAGTATTTT. It encodes CASSYSNLAGEFTDTQYF.

CDR3 residues: CATSRDFGGVVEPQHF. CDR3 DNA: TGTGCCACCAGCAGAGATTTTGGGGGGGTGGTAGAGCCCCAGCATTTT. The rearrangement joins TRBV15 to TRBJ1-5; a possible D gene is TRBD1 (5 bases). Trimming removed 0 bases at V and 8 bases at J, with 17 bases between. The CDR3 extends over 16 amino acids. Germline values: CDR1 LNHNV, CDR2 YYDKDF (reference sequence). Filled out from reference TRBV15 and TRBJ1-5, the complete variable domain reads DAMVIQNPRYQVTQFGKPVTLSCSQTLNHNVMYWYQQKSSQAPKLLFHYYDKDFNNEADTPDNFQSRRPNTSFCFLDIRSPGLGDTAMYLCATSRDFGGVVEPQHFGDGTRLSIL.

This clone appeared a few times. V and J are TRBV5-1 and TRBJ1-1; D is undetermined. The CDR3 has 13 residues. The germline V and J ends were trimmed by 0 bases and 6 bases, with 9 bases remaining between them. From germline, CDR1 is SGHRS and CDR2 YFSETQ. CDR3 coding DNA: TGCGCCAGCAGCTTGGAAGGGAGGGCTGAAGCTTTCTTT. As protein: CASSLEGRAEAFF.

The CDR3 protein is CASSATGGINTEAFF. The CDR3 DNA follows: TGTGCCAGCAGCGCTACAGGGGGCATTAACACTGAAGCTTTCTTT. J is TRBJ1-1 and V is TRBV25-1, with 9 bases that match TRBD1. Trimming at V came to 6 bases and at J to 2 bases, leaving 7 bases not matched to a gene. The CDR3 consists of 15 residues. Germline lookup yields CDR1 MGHDK and CDR2 SYGVNS. The full variable domain, rest sourced from reference TRBV25-1 and TRBJ1-1, is EADIYQTPRYLVIGTGKKITLECSQTMGHDKMYWYQQDPGMELHLIHYSYGVNSTEKGDLSSESTVSRIRTEHFPLTLESARPSHTSQYLCASSATGGINTEAFFGQGTRLTVV.

This clone has just a few counts. The CDR3 sequence is CASSEARGYTDTQYF. The CDR3 nucleotides read TGTGCCAGCAGTGAAGCCAGGGGTTACACAGATACGCAGTATTTT. The rearrangement joins TRBV2 to TRBJ2-3, with a weak D call TRBD1 (6 bases). Trimming pared 0 bases from V and 2 bases from J, leaving 9 bases between. Germline values: CDR1 SNHLY, CDR2 FYNNEI. There are 15 residues in the CDR3.

The genes are TRBV7-9 and TRBJ2-2; unclear D gene. The V and J ends lost 8 bases and 2 bases respectively, with 3 bases between them. CDR1 SEHNR and CDR2 FQNEAQ come from the germline V gene (reference sequence). The CDR3 extends over 11 amino acids. The CDR3 protein is CASQNTGELFF. The CDR3 region has the DNA TGTGCCAGCCAAAACACCGGGGAGCTGTTTTTT.

For this clone: In the same sample, other DNA sequences code for this CDR3. CDR3 sequence reads: CASSLQGNTEAFF. CDR3 DNA: TGTGCCAGCAGTTTACAGGGGAACACTGAAGCTTTCTTT. J is TRBJ1-1 and V is TRBV27, with D perhaps TRBD1 (5 bases). Germline-derived CDR1 and CDR2 are MNHEY and SMNVEV (reference sequence). CDR3 size: 13 residues. The V and J ends lost 2 bases and 1 base respectively, with 5 bases between them.

The CDR3 nucleotides are TGCAGCGCGGGGCGGAGCGAGAACACTGAAGCTTTCTTT. Translated: CSAGRSENTEAFF. The chain is built from TRBV29-1 and TRBJ1-1; tentative D call: TRBD1 (5 bases). In germline, CDR1 is SQVTM, CDR2 ANQGSEA. V was clipped by 7 bases and J by 1 base, with 13 bases between them. CDR3 size: 13 residues.

V usage is TRBV7-2 and J usage is TRBJ1-4; TRBD1 agrees at 8 bases. Looked up from germline, CDR1 is SGHTA and CDR2 is FQGNSA. The V segment lost 1 base and the J segment 6 bases; nucleotides outside the gene matches: 7. This CDR3 comprises 16 residues. CDR3 region: CASSLEAGGLYEKLFF. The CDR3 DNA is TGTGCCAGCAGCTTAGAAGCAGGGGGCCTTTATGAAAAACTGTTTTTT.

The chain uses TRBV19 and TRBJ1-5, with D possibly matching TRBD1 (5 bases). Trimming took 4 bases from V and 1 from J, leaving 17 bases between them. Germline V lookup: CDR1 LNHDA, CDR2 SQIVND (reference sequence). This CDR3 has 17 amino acids. The CDR3, as DNA: TGTGCCAGTAGTACCCGGCTCGACAGCCAGAGCAATCAGCCCCAGCATTTT. Translated, it gives CASSTRLDSQSNQPQHF.

V is TRBV27 and J is TRBJ1-1, with D possibly being TRBD1 (6 bases). This CDR3 contains 16 residues. Deletions cut 6 bases from V and 5 bases from J, with 22 bases between. Per the germline V gene, CDR1 is MNHEY and CDR2 is SMNVEV (reference sequence). This CDR3 is CASRSNRVSGGTEAFF. Written as DNA, the CDR3 is TGTGCCAGCAGATCAAACAGGGTAAGCGGGGGGACTGAAGCTTTCTTT.

The chain is built from TRBV11-2 and TRBJ2-1; D is perhaps TRBD2 (6 bases). Trimming shortened V by 3 bases and J by 6 bases, and 12 bases separated the two germline ends. Germline loops: CDR1 SGHAT, CDR2 FQNNGV. CDR3 length: 14 amino acids. The CDR3 loop is CASSFQQGGNEQFF. The DNA for the CDR3 is TGTGCCAGCAGCTTCCAGCAGGGAGGCAATGAGCAGTTCTTC.